These 2 T cell receptor beta chains share one sample of origin, sequenced in a study of blood T cell repertoires in COVID-19. The assay was immunoSEQ multiplex PCR, and TCRdb's table has in-frame clones only and misses some. This table holds around 250,000 clones, around 88% found once. The sequenced sample was peripheral blood. The receptors here all came from a man aged 40-49 years with active or convalescent COVID-19.

The rearrangement joins TRBV9 to TRBJ2-3, with D perhaps TRBD1 (6 bases). Germline V CDR1 and CDR2: SGDLS, YYNGEE. Trimming removed 0 bases at V and 2 bases at J, with 16 bases between. The length of the CDR3 is 17 residues. The CDR3 reads CASSVAAGAYDTDTQYF. The CDR3 DNA follows: TGTGCCAGCAGCGTAGCGGCAGGGGCATACGACACAGATACGCAGTATTTT.

The rearrangement uses TRBV18 and TRBJ1-1, with 9 bases matching TRBD1. V lost 3 bases to trimming and J lost 0 bases; unmatched junction nucleotides: 8. The CDR3 extends over 17 amino acids. CDR1 is KGHSH and CDR2 is LQKENI in the germline V gene. In DNA form, the CDR3 reads TGTGCCAGCTCACCGCCGGGACAGGGCCAAATGAACACTGAAGCTTTCTTT. Protein: CASSPPGQGQMNTEAFF.